The T cell receptor beta chain described here comes from a study of PD-1 blockade in classical Hodgkin lymphoma. Regarding the study as a whole: The authors excluded patients who started nivolumab under 1 year after ASCT.

Following autologous stem cell transplantation, relapse occurred in every patient, and exposure to brentuximab vedotin varied. Complete response, partial response or progressive disease was each patient's best response. Remarks on this clone: As yet, its antigen is unknown.

Germline V gene lookup returns CDR1 MNHNY and CDR2 SVGAGI (reference sequence). With 6 bases clipped from V and 9 bases from J, the junction kept 10 bases outside the gene matches. The CDR3 extends over 13 amino acids. The repertoire was sequenced with immunoSEQ multiplex PCR; TCRdb's copy has only in-frame clones and lacks some. This sample has over 15,000 clones, with 82% found just once. The sample here was peripheral blood mononuclear cells (PBMCs), taken before the second cycle of nivolumab. The genes are TRBV6-6 and TRBJ2-7; TRBD1 aligns across 8 bases. The clonotype originates from a human donor with classical Hodgkin lymphoma. DNA of the CDR3: TGTGCCAGCAGAGACCCGGACAGGGAATTGCAGTACTTC. As protein: CASRDPDRELQYF.